These 13 T cell receptor beta chains originate from one sample sequenced in a study of metastatic and nonmetastatic thyroid tumors. TCRdb reassembled clones from the PCR reads with MiXCR. In the table there are about 20,000 clones, 36% of which are singletons. Patients were all untreated before their thyroid surgery. What was sequenced was tumor tissue. The receptors stem from a female donor with papillary thyroid cancer or a benign thyroid nodule (not recorded which). Some clones in this sample may be carry-over from other donors' samples.

This clone has more than one count but fewer than ten. This chain connects TRBV6-1 to TRBJ2-1, with D hard to call. Per germline, CDR1 MNHNS and CDR2 SASEGT. V was trimmed by 4 bases and J by 4 bases, leaving 11 bases between them. The CDR3 contains 14 residues. The CDR3 reads CASSVDGSYNEQFF. The CDR3 nucleotides are TGTGCCAGCAGTGTGGACGGTTCATACAATGAGCAGTTCTTC.

The V call is TRBV7-9, the J call TRBJ2-3; a possible D gene is TRBD1 (5 bases). Trimming cost V 2 bases and J 4 bases, with 10 bases left between them. The CDR3 sequence is 14 residues long. CDR1 is SEHNR and CDR2 is FQNEAQ in the germline V gene (reference sequence). The CDR3 DNA follows: TGTGCCAGCAGCTTAACCTTCAGGGCAGATACGCAGTATTTT. It encodes CASSLTFRADTQYF. Supplemented by reference TRBV7-9 and TRBJ2-3, the full variable domain reads DTGVSQNPRHKITKRGQNVTFRCDPISEHNRLYWYRQTLGQGPEFLTYFQNEAQLEKSRLLSDRFSAERPKGSFSTLEIQRTEQGDSAMYLCASSLTFRADTQYFGPGTRLTVL.

In its sample, this clone ranks as medium-sized. V usage is TRBV3-1 and J usage is TRBJ2-1; the D gene is possibly TRBD1 (6 bases). V dropped 4 bases and J dropped 1 base, with 11 bases sitting between them. Germline values: CDR1 LGHDT, CDR2 YNNKEL (reference sequence). This CDR3 comprises 15 residues. As DNA, the CDR3 is TGTGCCAGCAGCCCCTCCAGGGGATCCTACAATGAGCAGTTCTTC. Translating gives CASSPSRGSYNEQFF.

The J gene is TRBJ2-1, the V gene TRBV20-1, with 9 positions matching TRBD2. V gave up 5 bases and J gave up 7 bases; unmatched junction bases: 15. The CDR3 totals 16 residues. Germline CDR1 and CDR2: DFQATT and SNEGSKA (reference sequence). CDR3 sequence: CSAAVRWREGRNEQFF. The CDR3 DNA sequence: TGCAGTGCTGCAGTAAGATGGCGGGAGGGCCGGAATGAGCAGTTCTTC.

This sequence joins TRBV4-3 and TRBJ2-7, with D perhaps matching TRBD1 (6 bases). The CDR3 sequence is 15 residues long. V shed 3 bases and J shed 1 base, with 13 bases lying between them. Germline V gives CDR1 LGHNA, CDR2 YSLEER. Here the CDR3 DNA reads TGCGCCAGCAGCCAGTACCGGGACATATCCTACGAGCAGTACTTC. It specifies CASSQYRDISYEQYF.

This rearrangement joins TRBV6-1 to TRBJ1-6, with 8 nucleotides matching TRBD1. CDR1 is MNHNS, CDR2 SASEGT, per germline. The J segment lost 1 base and the V segment lost 10 bases, leaving 6 bases of the junction unmatched. The length of the CDR3 is 15 residues. DNA for the CDR3: TGTGCCACCGAGAGGACAGGGTCCTATAATTCACCCCTCCACTTT. It codes for CATERTGSYNSPLHF.

The V call is TRBV19, the J call TRBJ1-6; D is possibly TRBD1 (5 bases). The length of the CDR3 is 15 residues. Germline values: CDR1 LNHDA, CDR2 SQIVND (reference sequence). V lost 6 bases to trimming and J lost 4 bases, with 13 bases between them. The CDR3, as DNA: TGTGCCAGTAGCGCCGGGACCGCATATAATTCACCCCTCCACTTT. It yields the protein CASSAGTAYNSPLHF.

The rearrangement joins TRBV6-1 to TRBJ1-1, with no clear D. The CDR3 has 13 amino acids. Trimming removed 5 bases from V and 6 bases from J, with 13 bases in between. Looked up from germline, CDR1 is MNHNS and CDR2 is SASEGT. CDR3 amino acids: CASSWDTAPEAFF. Here the CDR3 DNA reads TGTGCCAGCAGTTGGGATACAGCGCCTGAAGCTTTCTTT.

The genes are TRBV28 and TRBJ2-3, with D perhaps matching TRBD2 (6 bases). Germline V gene data show CDR1 as MDHEN and CDR2 as SYDVKM. The CDR3 extends over 15 amino acids. Trimming left V 8 bases short and J 2 bases short, with 17 bases between. This CDR3 is CASGDGLRHTDTQYF. In DNA form, the CDR3 reads TGTGCCAGCGGGGATGGACTACGCCACACAGATACGCAGTATTTT.

V and J are TRBV20-1 and TRBJ2-5, with TRBD2 matching 11 bases. TRBJ2-1 matches the DNA end more closely, so the J call is doubtful. Germline CDR1 reads DFQATT; CDR2 reads SNEGSKA (reference sequence). The CDR3 is 14 residues long. The CDR3 is CSAPGTSGWGEQFF. CDR3 in DNA: TGCAGTGCTCCCGGGACTAGCGGTTGGGGTGAGCAGTTCTTC.

There are a few counts of this clone. This chain links TRBV9 with TRBJ1-1; tentative D call: TRBD1 (5 bases). Looked up from germline, CDR1 is SGDLS and CDR2 is YYNGEE. The V gene lost 5 bases and the J gene lost 1 base, with 9 bases spanning the gap. The CDR3 loop spans 13 amino acids. The CDR3, as DNA: TGTGCCAGCAGTCTCGGACAGAACACTGAAGCTTTCTTT. Amino acid sequence: CASSLGQNTEAFF.

This clone appeared a few times. The chain has TRBV10-3 and TRBJ2-7; 8 bases agree with TRBD1. The germline V gene encodes CDR1 ENHRY and CDR2 SYGVKD. Trimming removed 2 bases from V and 3 bases from J; junction bases left unmatched: 9. This CDR3 has 16 residues. The CDR3 loop is CAISEAQGVVLYEQYF. CDR3 bases: TGTGCCATCAGTGAGGCACAGGGGGTCGTTCTCTACGAGCAGTACTTC.

The rearrangement uses TRBV7-2 and TRBJ1-2; the match to TRBD1 covers 9 bases. After removal of 7 bases from V and 5 bases from J, the junction contained 11 bases not matched to a gene. The germline V gene has CDR1 SGHTA and CDR2 FQGNSA. The CDR3 has 15 residues. CDR3 loop: CASTSMGQGVYGYTF. CDR3 DNA sequence: TGTGCCAGCACCAGCATGGGACAGGGAGTTTATGGCTACACCTTC. The full variable domain, with the rest looked up from reference TRBV7-2 and TRBJ1-2, is GAGVSQSPSNKVTEKGKDVELRCDPISGHTALYWYRQSLGQGLEFLIYFQGNSAPDKSGLPSDRFSAERTGGSVSTLTIQRTQQEDSAVYLCASTSMGQGVYGYTFGSGTRLTVV.